This T cell receptor (beta chain) was sequenced for a study of blood T cell repertoires in COVID-19. About the study: From T cells, B-cell-depleted T cells, or PBMCs came the material, which was cDNA or gDNA.

TCRdb's table, derived via immunoSEQ multiplex PCR, lists solely in-frame clones and lacks some. The data hold 69,000 or so clones, with 70% to 85% observed a single time. This CDR3 is built from 14 residues. With 4 bases removed from V and 2 bases from J, the gap between germline ends came to 9 bases. Germline CDR1 is SGHNT and CDR2 is YYREEE (reference sequence). This clone showed up just a few times. This sequence originates from a man aged 50-60 years with COVID-19, enrolled during active disease. This chain joins TRBV5-4 and TRBJ1-4, with a tentative D call TRBD1 (6 bases). Sequencing was carried out using peripheral blood. For the CDR3, the DNA is TGTGCCAGCAGCATGGGGGGCACTAATGAAAAACTGTTTTTT. It encodes CASSMGGTNEKLFF.